This TCR beta chain came from a study of cytomegalovirus exposure and HLA in healthy donors. Study results and caveats: The tendency of first-cohort TCR clusters to co-occur in the 90 to 150 validation repertoires was the finding of a later analysis.

Assay: immunoSEQ multiplex PCR; the TCRdb copy retains only in-frame clones and omits some. The sample shows hundreds of thousands of clones, about nine tenths of them seen only once. The germline V gene encodes CDR1 SGHRS and CDR2 YFSETQ. The CDR3 covers 14 residues. The germline V and J ends were trimmed by 2 bases and 0 bases, with 9 bases remaining between them. Notes on this clone: Its target is not known. The same CDR3 arises from other DNA sequences in this sample as well.

The source material was PBMCs. The J gene is TRBJ2-7, the V gene TRBV5-1; possibly TRBD1 for D (6 bases). This receptor was identified in a woman in her late teens or twenties in good health and CMV-seronegative. The CDR3 DNA follows: TGCGCCAGCAGCTTACAGGGCTCCTCCTACGAGCAGTACTTC. Amino acids: CASSLQGSSYEQYF.